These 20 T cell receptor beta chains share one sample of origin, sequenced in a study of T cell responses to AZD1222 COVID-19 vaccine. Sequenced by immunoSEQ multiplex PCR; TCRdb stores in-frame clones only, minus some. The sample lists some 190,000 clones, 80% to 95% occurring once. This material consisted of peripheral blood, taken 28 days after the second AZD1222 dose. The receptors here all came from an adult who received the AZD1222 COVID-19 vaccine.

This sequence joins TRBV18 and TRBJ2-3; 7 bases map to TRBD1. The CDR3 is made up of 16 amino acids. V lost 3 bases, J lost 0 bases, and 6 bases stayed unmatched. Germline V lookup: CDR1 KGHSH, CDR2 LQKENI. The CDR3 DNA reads TGTGCCAGCTCACCGCCTGGACAGGCAAGCACAGATACGCAGTATTTT. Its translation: CASSPPGQASTDTQYF.

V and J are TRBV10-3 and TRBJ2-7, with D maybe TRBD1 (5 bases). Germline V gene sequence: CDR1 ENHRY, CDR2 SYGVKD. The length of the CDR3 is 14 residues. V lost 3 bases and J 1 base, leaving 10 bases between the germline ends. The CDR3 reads CAISDSDRSYEQYF. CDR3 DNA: TGTGCCATCAGTGATTCAGACAGATCCTACGAGCAGTACTTC.

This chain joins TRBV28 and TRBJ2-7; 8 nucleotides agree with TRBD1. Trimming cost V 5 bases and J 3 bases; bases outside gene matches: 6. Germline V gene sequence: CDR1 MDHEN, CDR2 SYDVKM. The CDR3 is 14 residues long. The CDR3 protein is CASSHRDRLYEQYF. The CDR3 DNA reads TGTGCCAGCAGTCACCGGGACAGGCTCTACGAGCAGTACTTC.

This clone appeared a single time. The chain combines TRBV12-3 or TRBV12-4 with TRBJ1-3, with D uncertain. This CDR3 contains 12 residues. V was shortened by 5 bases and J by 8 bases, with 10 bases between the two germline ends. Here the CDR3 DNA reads TGTGCCAGCAGTCTAAATGAGGACACCATATATTTT. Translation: CASSLNEDTIYF.

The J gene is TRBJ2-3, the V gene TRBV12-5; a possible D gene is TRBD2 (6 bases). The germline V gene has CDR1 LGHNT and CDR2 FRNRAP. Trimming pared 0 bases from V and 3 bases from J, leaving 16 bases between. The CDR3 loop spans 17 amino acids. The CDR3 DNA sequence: TGTGCTAGTGGTTTGGTAGGAGGGCGGGTGGGGACAGATACGCAGTATTTT. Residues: CASGLVGGRVGTDTQYF.

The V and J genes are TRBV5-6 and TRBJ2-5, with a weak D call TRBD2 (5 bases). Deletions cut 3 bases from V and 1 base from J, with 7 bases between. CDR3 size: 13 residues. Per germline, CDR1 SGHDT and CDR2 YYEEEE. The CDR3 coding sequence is TGTGCCAGCAGCTCCCGGGGCCAAGAGACCCAGTACTTC. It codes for CASSSRGQETQYF.

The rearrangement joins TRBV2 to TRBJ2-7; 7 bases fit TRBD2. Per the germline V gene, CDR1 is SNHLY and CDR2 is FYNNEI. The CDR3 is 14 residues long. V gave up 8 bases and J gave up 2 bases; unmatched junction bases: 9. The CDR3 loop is CASQRASGTYEQYF. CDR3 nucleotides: TGTGCCAGCCAAAGGGCTAGCGGAACCTACGAGCAGTACTTC.

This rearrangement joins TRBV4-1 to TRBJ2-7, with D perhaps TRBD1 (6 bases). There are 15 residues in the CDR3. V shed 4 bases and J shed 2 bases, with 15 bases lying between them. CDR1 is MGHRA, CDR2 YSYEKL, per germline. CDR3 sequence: CASSPLGAGTYEQYF. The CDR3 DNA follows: TGCGCCAGCAGCCCGCTGGGGGCTGGTACCTACGAGCAGTACTTC.

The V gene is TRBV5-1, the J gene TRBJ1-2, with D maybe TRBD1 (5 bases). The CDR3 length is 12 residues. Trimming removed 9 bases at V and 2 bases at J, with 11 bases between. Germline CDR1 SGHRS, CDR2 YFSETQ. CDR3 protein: CATKRDNYGYTF. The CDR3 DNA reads TGCGCCACAAAAAGGGACAACTATGGCTACACCTTC.

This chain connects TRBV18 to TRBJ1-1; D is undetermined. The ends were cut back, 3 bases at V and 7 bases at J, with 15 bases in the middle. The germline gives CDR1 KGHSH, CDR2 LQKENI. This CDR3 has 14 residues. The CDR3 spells CASSPRAGEGEAFF. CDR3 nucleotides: TGTGCCAGCTCACCGCGGGCCGGGGAGGGTGAAGCTTTCTTT.

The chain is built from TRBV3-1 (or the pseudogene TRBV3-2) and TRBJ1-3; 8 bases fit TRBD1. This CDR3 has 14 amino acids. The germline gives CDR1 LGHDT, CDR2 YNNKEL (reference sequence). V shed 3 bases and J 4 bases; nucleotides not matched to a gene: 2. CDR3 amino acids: CASSQRTGGNTIYF. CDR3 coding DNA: TGTGCCAGCAGCCAGAGGACAGGGGGAAACACCATATATTTT.

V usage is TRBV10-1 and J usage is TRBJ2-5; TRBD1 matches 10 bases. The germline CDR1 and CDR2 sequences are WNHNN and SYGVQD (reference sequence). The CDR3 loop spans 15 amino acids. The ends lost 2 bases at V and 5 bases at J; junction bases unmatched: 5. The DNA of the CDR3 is TGCGCCAGCAGTGAGATGACAGGGGGCATCGAGACCCAGTACTTC. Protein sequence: CASSEMTGGIETQYF.

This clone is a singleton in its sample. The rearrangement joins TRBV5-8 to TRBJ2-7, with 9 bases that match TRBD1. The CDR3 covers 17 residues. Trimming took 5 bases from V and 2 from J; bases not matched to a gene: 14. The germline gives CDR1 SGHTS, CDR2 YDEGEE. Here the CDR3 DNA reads TGTGCCAGCAGTTCCCACCGATCGGGGACAGGGACCTACGAGCAGTACTTC. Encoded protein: CASSSHRSGTGTYEQYF. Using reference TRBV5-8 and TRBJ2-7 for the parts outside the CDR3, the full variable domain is EAGVTQSPTHLIKTRGQQATLRCSPISGHTSVYWYQQALGLGLQFLLWYDEGEERNRGNFPPRFSGRQFPNYSSELNVNALELEDSALYLCASSSHRSGTGTYEQYFGPGTRLTVT.

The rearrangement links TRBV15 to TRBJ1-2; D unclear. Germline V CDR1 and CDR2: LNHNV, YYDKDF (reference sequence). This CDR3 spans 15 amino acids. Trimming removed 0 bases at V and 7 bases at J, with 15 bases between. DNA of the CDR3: TGTGCCACCAGCAGAGATAGGGCTCGAGTAGGTGGCTACACCTTC. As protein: CATSRDRARVGGYTF.

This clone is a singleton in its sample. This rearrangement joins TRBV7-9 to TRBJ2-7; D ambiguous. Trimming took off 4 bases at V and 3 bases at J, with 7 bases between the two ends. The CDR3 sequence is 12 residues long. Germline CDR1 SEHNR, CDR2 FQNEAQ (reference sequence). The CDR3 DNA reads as TGTGCCAGCAGCTCCATCGGCTACGAGCAGTACTTC. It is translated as CASSSIGYEQYF.

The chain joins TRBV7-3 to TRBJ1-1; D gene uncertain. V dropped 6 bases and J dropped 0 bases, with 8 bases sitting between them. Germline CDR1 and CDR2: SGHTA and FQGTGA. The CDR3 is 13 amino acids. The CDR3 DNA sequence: TGTGCCAGCAGTACGACCGTGAACACTGAAGCTTTCTTT. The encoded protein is CASSTTVNTEAFF.

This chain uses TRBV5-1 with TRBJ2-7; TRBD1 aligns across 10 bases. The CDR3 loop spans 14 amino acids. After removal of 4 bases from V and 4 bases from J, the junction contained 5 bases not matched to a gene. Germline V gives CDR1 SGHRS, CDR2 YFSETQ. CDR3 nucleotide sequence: TGCGCCAGCAGCCGGGGACAGGGGACGTACGAGCAGTACTTC. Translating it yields CASSRGQGTYEQYF.

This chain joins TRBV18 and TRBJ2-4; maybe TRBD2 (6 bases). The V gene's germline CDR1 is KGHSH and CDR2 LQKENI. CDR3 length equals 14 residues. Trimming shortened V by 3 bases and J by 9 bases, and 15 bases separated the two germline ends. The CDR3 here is CASSPATRSGIQYF. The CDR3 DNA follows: TGTGCCAGCTCACCCGCGACTAGGTCCGGCATTCAGTACTTC.

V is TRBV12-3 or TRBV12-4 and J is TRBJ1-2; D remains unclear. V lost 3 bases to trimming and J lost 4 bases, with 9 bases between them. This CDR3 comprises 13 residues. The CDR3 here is CASSLIGPYGYTF. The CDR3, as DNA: TGTGCCAGCAGTTTGATCGGGCCCTATGGCTACACCTTC.

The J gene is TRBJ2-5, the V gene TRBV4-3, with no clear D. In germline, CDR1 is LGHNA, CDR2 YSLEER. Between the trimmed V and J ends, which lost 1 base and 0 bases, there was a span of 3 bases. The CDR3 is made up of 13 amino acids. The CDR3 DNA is TGCGCCAGCAGCCAAGGGCACCAAGAGACCCAGTACTTC. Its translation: CASSQGHQETQYF.